In this sample, the clone carrying this T cell receptor beta chain turned up many times. The record originates from a study of neurological immune-mediated disorders. TCRdb re-analysed the 5' RACE reads in MiXCR, keeping a single row per CDR3 protein. The table has some 33,000 distinct CDR3 sequences, approximately 1.5% seen once; the top ten hold about 10%. Trimming removed 3 bases from V and 6 bases from J; junction bases left unmatched: 8. Germline assignment: CDR1 SGHAT and CDR2 FQNNGV. The CDR3 sequence is 14 residues long. The sample taken for sequencing was PBMCs. The sequence derives from a woman aged 25-40 years with multiple sclerosis. This chain joins TRBV11-2 and TRBJ2-7; 7 nucleotides line up with TRBD2. CDR3 protein: CASSFPGGIAEQYF. DNA for the CDR3: TGTGCCAGCAGCTTCCCGGGGGGAATCGCCGAGCAGTACTTC.